This TCR beta chain was documented in a study of shared clonotypes between healthy human individuals. Study-level results: Unshared clonotypes carried lower generation probabilities than those common to all four donors. Even with large depth, rarefaction showed that sorted-subset sequencing was incomplete. Researchers found naive subsets generally carried larger estimated richness than memory subsets.

As concerns this clone: Its antigen is not known.

Profiled with immunoSEQ multiplex PCR; TCRdb holds only in-frame clones, not every one. The sample lists roughly 110,000 clones, under 70% occurring once. The CDR3 is made up of 18 amino acids. CDR1 and CDR2 from the germline V gene are SGHDN and FVKESK. The V end lost 4 bases, the J end lost 2 bases, and 22 bases lay between the germline ends. What was sequenced was memory CD8+ T cells sorted from blood. Subset specified: CD45RO+ cells pooled with CCR7-negative TemRA cells. This clonotype was sampled from a woman younger than 45 in good health. The chain uses TRBV14 and TRBJ2-3; weak D call: TRBD1 (6 bases). CDR3 bases: TGTGCCAGCAGCCGGGGGCCGACAGCTAACCTCATCACAGATACGCAGTATTTT. It yields the protein CASSRGPTANLITDTQYF.